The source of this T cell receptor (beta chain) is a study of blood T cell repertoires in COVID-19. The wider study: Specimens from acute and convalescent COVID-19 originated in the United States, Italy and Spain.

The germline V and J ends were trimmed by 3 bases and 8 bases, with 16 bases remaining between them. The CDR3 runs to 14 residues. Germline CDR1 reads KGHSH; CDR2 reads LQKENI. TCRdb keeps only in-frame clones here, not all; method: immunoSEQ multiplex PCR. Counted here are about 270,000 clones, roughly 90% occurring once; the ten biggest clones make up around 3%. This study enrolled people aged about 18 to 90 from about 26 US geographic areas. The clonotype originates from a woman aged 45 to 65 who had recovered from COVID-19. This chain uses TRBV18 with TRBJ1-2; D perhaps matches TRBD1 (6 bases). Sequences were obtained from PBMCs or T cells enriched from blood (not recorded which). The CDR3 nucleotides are TGTGCCAGCTCACCCCAAGAGCGGGGGCTCGGCTACACCTTC. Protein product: CASSPQERGLGYTF.